Below, 15 T cell receptor beta chains from the same sample are listed, as sequenced in a study of blood T cell repertoires in COVID-19. Data came from immunoSEQ multiplex PCR; TCRdb stores just in-frame clones and leaves some out. Counted here are approximately 350,000 clones, around nine tenths occurring once; the ten biggest clones make up roughly 6.6%. The material sequenced was peripheral blood. The receptors stem from a woman aged 65 to 85 with COVID-19, enrolled during active disease.

The J gene is TRBJ2-3, the V gene TRBV4-2, with TRBD1 matching over 8 bases. This CDR3 contains 16 residues. The V gene's germline CDR1 is LGHNA and CDR2 YNFKEQ. Trimming took 0 bases from V and 7 from J; bases not matched to a gene: 9. The CDR3 loop reads CASSQEGQGAMYTQYF. The CDR3 DNA reads as TGTGCCAGCAGCCAAGAGGGGCAGGGGGCGATGTATACGCAGTATTTT.

The rearrangement uses TRBV11-2 and TRBJ2-7; 9 bases are a match to TRBD1. Germline CDR1 is SGHAT and CDR2 is FQNNGV. This CDR3 comprises 14 residues. Unmatched junction bases numbered 3, after V lost 6 bases and J lost 0 bases. The CDR3 spells CASRGQGLSYEQYF. Written as DNA, the CDR3 is TGTGCCAGCAGAGGACAGGGGCTCTCCTACGAGCAGTACTTC.

The chain joins TRBV9 to TRBJ2-3, with 12 bases fitting TRBD2. With 3 bases clipped from V and 1 base from J, the junction kept 3 bases outside the gene matches. Germline V gene data show CDR1 as SGDLS and CDR2 as YYNGEE. The CDR3 runs 16 residues. Written as DNA, the CDR3 is TGTGCCAGCAGCGGGCGACTAGCGGGGGGCACAGATACGCAGTATTTT. The encoded protein is CASSGRLAGGTDTQYF. Full variable domain (rest looked up from reference TRBV9 and TRBJ2-3): DSGVTQTPKHLITATGQRVTLRCSPRSGDLSVYWYQQSLDQGLQFLIQYYNGEERAKGNILERFSAQQFPDLHSELNLSSLELGDSALYFCASSGRLAGGTDTQYFGPGTRLTVL.

The chain recombines TRBV10-1 with TRBJ1-1; TRBD1 is a possible D gene (5 bases). V was clipped by 8 bases and J by 10 bases, with 20 bases between them. This CDR3 is 13 amino acids long. Germline CDR1 is WNHNN and CDR2 is SYGVQD (reference sequence). CDR3 residues: CASSRGGEWRAFF. For the CDR3, the DNA is TGCGCCAGCTCACGCGGAGGGGAGTGGAGAGCTTTCTTT.

The chain has TRBV15 and TRBJ1-1, with D perhaps TRBD1 (6 bases). Deletions cut 7 bases from V and 4 bases from J, with 19 bases between. CDR1 LNHNV and CDR2 YYDKDF come from the germline V gene (reference sequence). CDR3 length equals 15 residues. The chain's CDR3 is CATKGGRGMSTEAFF. In nucleotides, the CDR3 is TGTGCCACCAAGGGGGGGAGGGGCATGAGCACTGAAGCTTTCTTT.

The chain uses TRBV5-6 and TRBJ1-1; 8 bases are shared with TRBD1. Germline CDR1 is SGHDT and CDR2 is YYEEEE. The CDR3 totals 13 residues. Trimming at V came to 5 bases and at J to 6 bases, leaving 6 bases not matched to a gene. CDR3 region: CASRGGQGAEAFF. The CDR3 DNA reads TGTGCCAGCAGGGGCGGACAGGGAGCTGAAGCTTTCTTT. Complete variable domain (other parts from reference TRBV5-6 and TRBJ1-1): DAGVTQSPTHLIKTRGQQVTLRCSPKSGHDTVSWYQQALGQGPQFIFQYYEEEERQRGNFPDRFSGHQFPNYSSELNVNALLLGDSALYLCASRGGQGAEAFFGQGTRLTVV.

The chain links TRBV27 to TRBJ1-2, with TRBD1 matching 9 bases. V dropped 5 bases and J dropped 7; count of bases not matched to a gene: 11. This CDR3 has 15 residues. The germline V gene has CDR1 MNHEY and CDR2 SMNVEV (reference sequence). The CDR3 region is CASSPDAQGAGGYTF. The CDR3, as DNA: TGTGCCAGCAGTCCCGACGCACAGGGGGCGGGTGGCTACACCTTC.

The CDR3 is CASSNRDRGWQPQHF. The CDR3 region has the DNA TGTGCCAGTAGTAACCGGGACAGGGGATGGCAGCCCCAGCATTTT. The V gene is TRBV19, the J gene TRBJ1-5; TRBD1 agrees at 10 bases. CDR1 and CDR2 from the germline V gene are LNHDA and SQIVND (reference sequence). Unmatched junction bases numbered 7, after V lost 4 bases and J lost 7 bases. This CDR3 has 15 residues.

V usage is TRBV12-5 and J usage is TRBJ2-7, with 7 bases identical to TRBD1. The CDR3 totals 18 residues. The J segment lost 3 bases and the V segment lost 2 bases, leaving 16 bases of the junction unmatched. Germline V gene data show CDR1 as LGHNT and CDR2 as FRNRAP. The CDR3 DNA sequence: TGTGCTAGTGGTTTGATTATAACGAGGGGGCAGGGAGACTACGAGCAGTACTTC. It translates to CASGLIITRGQGDYEQYF.

The chain has TRBV3-1 (or the pseudogene TRBV3-2) and TRBJ2-7; tentative D call: TRBD2 (6 bases). Per germline, CDR1 LGHDT and CDR2 YNNKEL (reference sequence). CDR3 length: 14 amino acids. V was clipped by 0 bases and J by 5 bases, with 11 bases between them. In DNA, the CDR3 is TGTGCCAGCAGCCAAGATCTTCTAGCGAACGAGCAGTACTTC. Translated, it gives CASSQDLLANEQYF.

The chain is built from TRBV6-5 and TRBJ1-1; a weak D match, TRBD1 (6 bases). Germline loops: CDR1 MNHEY, CDR2 SVGAGI. The CDR3 covers 15 residues. V was pared by 6 bases and J by 4 bases, with 18 bases between. The CDR3 DNA reads as TGTGCCAGCAGCCGAGGGGGGGGCGGGTCCACTGAAGCTTTCTTT. As protein: CASSRGGGGSTEAFF.

This clone came up a few times. The genes are TRBV5-6 and TRBJ1-2, with D hard to call. Germline-derived CDR1 and CDR2 are SGHDT and YYEEEE. This CDR3 has 13 amino acids. Trimming left V 4 bases short and J 2 bases short, with 9 bases between. The CDR3 protein is CASSPGKNYGYTF. The CDR3 DNA sequence: TGTGCCAGCAGCCCCGGGAAAAACTATGGCTACACCTTC.

The rearrangement links TRBV28 to TRBJ2-7, with D uncertain. Looked up from germline, CDR1 is MDHEN and CDR2 is SYDVKM. V was pared by 1 base and J by 0 bases, with 7 bases between. The CDR3 is 14 residues long. DNA for the CDR3: TGTGCCAGCAGTTTATCTCTAGGCTCCTACGAGCAGTACTTC. Amino acids: CASSLSLGSYEQYF. Using reference TRBV28 and TRBJ2-7 for the parts outside the CDR3, the full variable domain is DVKVTQSSRYLVKRTGEKVFLECVQDMDHENMFWYRQDPGLGLRLIYFSYDVKMKEKGDIPEGYSVSREKKERFSLILESASTNQTSMYLCASSLSLGSYEQYFGPGTRLTVT.

As regards this clone: Because the CDR3's place on the DNA is in doubt, the DNA is left out and the CDR3 is given as listed by TCRdb. The rearrangement uses TRBV2 and TRBJ1-5. Germline-derived CDR1 and CDR2 are SNHLY and FYNNEI. A total of 14 residues make up the CDR3, ends included. This CDR3 reads CASSEEEGFGPGHF.

The chain couples TRBV18 to TRBJ2-3; no firm D call. The germline CDR1 and CDR2 sequences are KGHSH and LQKENI. The V and J ends lost 6 bases and 2 bases respectively, with 9 bases between them. CDR3 length: 13 amino acids. DNA of the CDR3: TGTGCCAGCTCTTCCACTACCACAGATACGCAGTATTTT. Its protein product is CASSSTTTDTQYF.